Following are 6 T cell receptor beta chains from one sample sequenced in a study of cytomegalovirus exposure and HLA in healthy donors. This table comes from immunoSEQ multiplex PCR, and its TCRdb copy is limited to in-frame clones, with some not included. The sample holds hundreds of thousands of clones, roughly 85% seen once. Sequencing was carried out using PBMCs. These receptors all stem from a woman younger than 30 in good health and CMV-seronegative.

In this sample, this clone turned up once. The V gene is TRBV19, the J gene TRBJ1-5; TRBD1 might be the D (6 bases). V was cut by 8 bases and J by 4 bases, with 12 bases left in between. The CDR3 covers 13 residues. CDR1 LNHDA and CDR2 SQIVND come from the germline V gene (reference sequence). The CDR3 DNA follows: TGTGCCAGTCTGAGGGGGTTGAATCAGCCCCAGCATTTT. As protein: CASLRGLNQPQHF.

This clone has just one count. This chain uses TRBV5-1 with TRBJ1-2; a possible D gene is TRBD1 (6 bases). The V end lost 4 bases, the J end lost 2 bases, and 12 bases lay between the germline ends. The CDR3 spans 14 residues. Per the germline V gene, CDR1 is SGHRS and CDR2 is YFSETQ. For the CDR3, the DNA is TGCGCCAGCAGCCATGGACAGACGAACTATGGCTACACCTTC. Its protein product is CASSHGQTNYGYTF.

This clone came up once. This chain uses TRBV5-3 with TRBJ2-4, with D maybe TRBD1 (6 bases). TRBV5-3 is identified as an open reading frame with a role that is uncertain. CDR3 length equals 18 residues. Trimming took off 3 bases at V and 0 bases at J, with 19 bases between the two ends. CDR3: CARSSHLQGRSAKNIQYF. DNA of the CDR3: TGTGCCAGAAGCTCTCACCTACAGGGAAGATCAGCCAAAAACATTCAGTACTTC.

Only a few counts were recorded for this clone. V and J are TRBV19 and TRBJ2-7, with 8 bases aligning to TRBD1. Germline CDR1 and CDR2: LNHDA and SQIVND (reference sequence). This CDR3 spans 13 amino acids. V lost 10 bases and J lost 1; bases outside the gene matches: 6. The CDR3 DNA reads TGTGCCACCCTCGACAGGGGATCCTACGAGCAGTACTTC. Protein: CATLDRGSYEQYF.

The rearrangement uses TRBV30 and TRBJ1-2; perhaps TRBD1 as D (6 bases). CDR3 length: 14 residues. V was shortened by 4 bases and J by 3 bases, with 15 bases between the two germline ends. Germline-derived CDR1 and CDR2 are GTSNPN and SVGIG (reference sequence). The CDR3 nucleotides are TGTGCCTGGACCCCAGGGGCGCTGGACTATGGCTACACCTTC. This sequence encodes CAWTPGALDYGYTF.

The rearrangement joins TRBV2 to TRBJ1-2; TRBD1 agrees at 10 bases. CDR1 SNHLY and CDR2 FYNNEI come from the germline V gene. With V trimmed by 8 bases and J by 2 bases, 5 bases remained unmatched. The CDR3 is made up of 14 amino acids. The CDR3, as DNA: TGTGCCAGCGGCTTGACAGGGGGCAACTATGGCTACACCTTC. Translated: CASGLTGGNYGYTF.